A single T cell receptor (beta chain) is shown here with its context. These data come from a study of control samples from healthy donors and cancer patients. Some clones are missing from TCRdb's copy, which holds only in-frame ones; the method was immunoSEQ multiplex PCR. The data show 150,000 to 200,000 clones, 94% seen once. V shed 6 bases and J shed 1 base, with 7 bases lying between them. The CDR3 is 13 amino acids. The germline gives CDR1 MNHEY, CDR2 SVGAGI. This chain uses TRBV6-5 with TRBJ1-5, with D uncertain. This clonotype originated in a woman under 30 in good health. Sequencing input: blood. CDR3 region: CASSTGSNQPQHF. The CDR3 DNA is TGTGCCAGCAGCACCGGGAGCAATCAGCCCCAGCATTTT.